These 3 T cell receptor beta chains were sequenced from one sample in a study of T-cell memory formation after mild COVID-19. TCRdb re-called the 5' RACE reads through MiXCR, storing one row per CDR3 protein. Altogether under 50,000 distinct CDR3 sequences are present, 8.5% to 10% being singletons, with the ten largest covering roughly 12%. The sequenced material came from PBMCs or a T cell subset sorted from them (not recorded which). These receptor sequences come from an adult woman who had mild COVID-19 (a few samples of this study predate the infection). Cell type and time point are not known.

This clonotype was recorded many times. The chain has TRBV7-2 and TRBJ2-7, with D tentatively TRBD1 (6 bases). The ends were cut back, 4 bases at V and 3 bases at J, with 19 bases in the middle. Per the germline V gene, CDR1 is SGHTA and CDR2 is FQGNSA. The CDR3 is made up of 16 amino acids. CDR3 loop: CASSSLGGGQGYEQYF. In nucleotides, the CDR3 is TGTGCCAGCAGCTCTTTAGGGGGTGGGCAGGGCTACGAGCAGTACTTC.

This clonotype was seen a handful of times. The gene calls are TRBV19 and TRBJ2-3; perhaps TRBD1 as D (6 bases). Germline CDR1 is LNHDA and CDR2 is SQIVND (reference sequence). The V gene lost 3 bases and the J gene lost 2 bases, with 12 bases spanning the gap. The CDR3 has 15 residues. The CDR3 protein is CASSIPGQITDTQYF. DNA for the CDR3: TGTGCCAGTAGTATCCCGGGACAAATCACAGATACGCAGTATTTT.

J is TRBJ2-5 and V is TRBV6-1; 9 nucleotides align to TRBD2. Germline loops: CDR1 MNHNS, CDR2 SASEGT. The CDR3 has 15 amino acids. Trimming took 7 bases from V and 2 from J; bases not matched to a gene: 8. CDR3 sequence (DNA): TGTGCCAGCATGTTGAGCGGGGGGAGTCAAGAGACCCAGTACTTC. Translated: CASMLSGGSQETQYF.